A single sample is the source of the 17 T cell receptor beta chains below, sequenced in a study of cytomegalovirus exposure and HLA in healthy donors (dated by TCRdb to about 2017). Receptor amplification or capture employed the immunoSEQ multiplex PCR assay. The multiplex PCR relied on a mix of 60 forward primers for TCR Vbeta segments and 13 reverse primers for TCR Jbeta segments. TCRdb re-hosts the immuneACCESS table, in-frame sequences only. Its copies lack some clones; in the studies checked, an unresolved V gene accounts for under half of them, and the cause for the rest is not known. This sample's records show 180,000 or so clones. Roughly 0.83% of the sample belongs to the ten largest clones. Sequencing was done on a sample of PBMCs. These receptors all stem from a woman in her late teens or twenties in good health and CMV-seropositive.

The V call is TRBV7-9, the J call TRBJ2-7; TRBD2 matches 8 bases. The CDR3 length is 15 residues. Germline values: CDR1 SEHNR, CDR2 FQNEAQ (reference sequence). J was trimmed by 3 bases and V by 5 bases; bases with no gene match: 9. The CDR3 reads CASSPSVAGYYEQYF. As DNA, the CDR3 is TGTGCCAGCAGCCCCTCGGTAGCGGGATACTACGAGCAGTACTTC.

J is TRBJ2-2 and V is TRBV30, with 7 nucleotides matching TRBD1. The CDR3 has 16 residues. The germline CDR1 and CDR2 sequences are GTSNPN and SVGIG (reference sequence). Trimming cost V 3 bases and J 5 bases; bases outside gene matches: 12. CDR3 in amino acids: CAWRTLQGRRTGELFF. The CDR3 DNA reads TGTGCCTGGAGGACCCTACAGGGGCGTAGGACCGGGGAGCTGTTTTTT.

V gene TRBV7-9 combines with J gene TRBJ2-3; perhaps TRBD1 as D (6 bases). Germline CDR1 and CDR2: SEHNR and FQNEAQ (reference sequence). Trimming stripped 1 base from V and 3 bases from J, with 14 bases between. CDR3 size: 16 residues. The CDR3 coding sequence is TGTGCCAGCAGCTTAGGGGACAAGGGATGGACAGATACGCAGTATTTT. Protein product: CASSLGDKGWTDTQYF.

Notes on this clone: In the same sample, other DNA sequences code for this CDR3. J is TRBJ2-3 and V is TRBV18; unclear D gene. Trimming stripped 3 bases from V and 6 bases from J, with 10 bases between. Germline CDR1 KGHSH, CDR2 LQKENI. The CDR3 spans 13 residues. As DNA, the CDR3 is TGTGCCAGCTCACCCTCTTCCGGGGATACGCAGTATTTT. It codes for CASSPSSGDTQYF. Based on the CDR3 plus reference TRBV18 and TRBJ2-3, the full variable domain is NAGVMQNPRHLVRRRGQEARLRCSPMKGHSHVYWYRQLPEEGLKFMVYLQKENIIDESGMPKERFSAEFPKEGPSILRIQQVVRGDSAAYFCASSPSSGDTQYFGPGTRLTVL.

The rearrangement joins TRBV7-2 to TRBJ2-7; 13 bases are a match to TRBD2. V was clipped by 5 bases and J by 3 bases; unmatched bases: 4. The CDR3 runs 15 residues. From germline, CDR1 is SGHTA and CDR2 FQGNSA. The CDR3 protein is CASSLGTSGVYEQYF. The DNA of the CDR3 is TGTGCCAGCAGCCTAGGGACTAGCGGGGTCTACGAGCAGTACTTC.

The genes are TRBV7-2 and TRBJ2-5, with D possibly matching TRBD2 (5 bases). V was pared by 2 bases and J by 4 bases, with 14 bases between. Germline CDR1 reads SGHTA; CDR2 reads FQGNSA. This CDR3 is built from 15 residues. The CDR3 DNA is TGTGCCAGCAGCTTAACTATAGGGAGAGGAGAGACCCAGTACTTC. It yields the protein CASSLTIGRGETQYF.

The V and J genes are TRBV19 and TRBJ1-1, with 7 positions matching TRBD1. Per germline, CDR1 LNHDA and CDR2 SQIVND (reference sequence). The J segment lost 7 bases and the V segment lost 7 bases, leaving 9 bases of the junction unmatched. The length of the CDR3 is 13 residues. The CDR3 loop is CASIPDRQGEAFF. CDR3 sequence (DNA): TGTGCCAGTATCCCGGACAGACAGGGTGAAGCTTTCTTT.

This sequence joins TRBV5-5 and TRBJ1-2; a weak D match, TRBD1 (6 bases). V was shortened by 4 bases and J by 2 bases, with 21 bases between the two germline ends. Germline CDR1 SGHKS, CDR2 YYEKEE (reference sequence). The CDR3 length is 17 residues. CDR3 in DNA: TGTGCCAGCAGCAACGGGACATCTCCCACCCGGAACTATGGCTACACCTTC. Its translation is CASSNGTSPTRNYGYTF.

J is TRBJ2-1 and V is TRBV2, with D perhaps TRBD2 (5 bases). The CDR3 is 15 residues long. Germline CDR1 and CDR2: SNHLY and FYNNEI. The V and J ends lost 6 bases and 0 bases respectively, with 12 bases between them. The CDR3 region has the DNA TGTGCCAGCAGCGTCGAGCGGAGCTCCTACAATGAGCAGTTCTTC. It codes for CASSVERSSYNEQFF.

V gene TRBV19 combines with J gene TRBJ1-2; 8 bases agree with TRBD1. There are 14 residues in the CDR3. CDR1 and CDR2 from the germline V gene are LNHDA and SQIVND (reference sequence). V trimming: 5 bases; J trimming: 4 bases; junction bases outside the gene matches: 6. The CDR3 protein is CASSSGTGPYGYTF. The CDR3, as DNA: TGTGCCAGTAGTTCCGGGACAGGACCCTATGGCTACACCTTC.

The chain recombines TRBV5-6 with TRBJ1-5; D might be TRBD1 (5 bases). The CDR3 runs 17 residues. The germline gives CDR1 SGHDT, CDR2 YYEEEE. V dropped 5 bases and J dropped 2 bases, with 20 bases sitting between them. CDR3 region: CASSQTSGDGGNQPQHF. Here the CDR3 DNA reads TGTGCCAGCAGTCAAACCTCGGGGGATGGTGGCAATCAGCCCCAGCATTTT.

V is TRBV9 and J is TRBJ2-7; the D gene is possibly TRBD1 (7 bases). CDR3 length equals 19 residues. The germline gives CDR1 SGDLS, CDR2 YYNGEE. V was shortened by 3 bases and J by 7 bases, with 32 bases between the two germline ends. CDR3 amino acids: CASSAPGTAGGTSMGEQYF. The CDR3 DNA reads TGTGCCAGCAGCGCCCCAGGGACAGCTGGGGGGACTTCGATGGGGGAGCAGTACTTC.

The V and J genes are TRBV2 and TRBJ1-4; 7 bases fit TRBD1. CDR1 is SNHLY, CDR2 FYNNEI, per germline. The V segment lost 3 bases and the J segment 7 bases; nucleotides outside the gene matches: 11. The CDR3 is made up of 16 amino acids. CDR3 residues: CASSDPVDRVVEKLFF. The CDR3 region has the DNA TGTGCCAGCAGTGACCCCGTAGACAGGGTAGTTGAAAAACTGTTTTTT.

The chain recombines TRBV11-2 with TRBJ2-1, with 9 bases identical to TRBD1. The CDR3 contains 16 residues. The V segment lost 6 bases and the J segment 7 bases; nucleotides outside the gene matches: 13. Germline assignment: CDR1 SGHAT and CDR2 FQNNGV. The CDR3 coding sequence is TGTGCCAGCAGGGCAAAAGGGACAGGGTTTTTTAATGAGCAGTTCTTC. Encoded protein: CASRAKGTGFFNEQFF.

The chain links TRBV5-1 to TRBJ2-3; perhaps TRBD2 as D (6 bases). CDR3 length equals 11 residues. Germline CDR1 SGHRS, CDR2 YFSETQ. The germline V and J ends were trimmed by 2 bases and 14 bases, with 12 bases remaining between them. CDR3 sequence: CASSLGGASYF. CDR3 DNA sequence: TGCGCCAGCAGCTTAGGAGGGGCTTCGTATTTT. Together with reference TRBV5-1 and TRBJ2-3, the CDR3 gives the full variable domain: KAGVTQTPRYLIKTRGQQVTLSCSPISGHRSVSWYQQTPGQGLQFLFEYFSETQRNKGNFPGRFSGRQFSNSRSEMNVSTLELGDSALYLCASSLGGASYFGPGTRLTVL.

The chain carries TRBV20-1 and TRBJ1-2; D ambiguous. Trimming shortened V by 6 bases and J by 14 bases, and 16 bases separated the two germline ends. Looked up from germline, CDR1 is DFQATT and CDR2 is SNEGSKA (reference sequence). This CDR3 has 10 residues. CDR3 nucleotides: TGCAGTGCCTGGACGGGAGAGAAAACCTTC. Translated: CSAWTGEKTF.

The rearrangement links TRBV2 to TRBJ2-1; possible D gene TRBD2, 5 bases. Germline-derived CDR1 and CDR2 are SNHLY and FYNNEI. This CDR3 is 11 amino acids long. The ends were cut back, 5 bases at V and 10 bases at J, with 9 bases in the middle. The CDR3 sequence is CASSRTEEQFF. The CDR3 DNA follows: TGTGCCAGCAGTCGGACTGAGGAGCAGTTCTTC.